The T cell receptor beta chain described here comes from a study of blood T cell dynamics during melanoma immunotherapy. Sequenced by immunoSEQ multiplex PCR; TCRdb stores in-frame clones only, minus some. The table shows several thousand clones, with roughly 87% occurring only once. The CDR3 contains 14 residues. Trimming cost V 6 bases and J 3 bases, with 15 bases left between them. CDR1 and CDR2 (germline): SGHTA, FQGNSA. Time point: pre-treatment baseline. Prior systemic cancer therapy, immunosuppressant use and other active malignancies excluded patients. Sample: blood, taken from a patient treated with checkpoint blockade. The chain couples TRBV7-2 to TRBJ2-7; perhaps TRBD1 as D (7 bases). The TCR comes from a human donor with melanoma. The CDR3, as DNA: TGTGCCAGCAGGCGGGACAGCGCCAGCTACGAGCAGTACTTC. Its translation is CASRRDSASYEQYF. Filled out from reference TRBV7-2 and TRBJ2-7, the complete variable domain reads GAGVSQSPSNKVTEKGKDVELRCDPISGHTALYWYRQSLGQGLEFLIYFQGNSAPDKSGLPSDRFSAERTGGSVSTLTIQRTQQEDSAVYLCASRRDSASYEQYFGPGTRLTVT.